Listed below are T cell receptor beta chains from one sample, sequenced in a study of cytomegalovirus exposure and HLA in healthy donors. TCRdb keeps only in-frame clones here, not all; method: immunoSEQ multiplex PCR. The sample holds about 150,000 clones, roughly 80% seen once. Sequencing input: PBMCs. These receptors all come from a woman aged 40 to 50 in good health and CMV-seronegative. The CDR3 runs from the conserved cysteine through the conserved F or W. Fields, in order: V gene, D gene, clone size, J gene, CDR3 protein, CDR3 DNA. D genes are given only for firm matches. Clone size is stated in some rows and not others, as once, few, many or a class when expanded.

V: TRBV6-5; D: TRBD2; size: NA; J: TRBJ2-1; CDR3: CASLDTGGNEQFF; DNA: TGTGCCAGCCTCGACACGGGAGGCAATGAGCAGTTCTTC
V: TRBV2; D: TRBD1; size: NA; J: TRBJ1-5; CDR3: CASSSNTGQGNQPQHF; DNA: TGTGCCAGCAGTTCTAATACGGGACAGGGGAATCAGCCCCAGCATTTT
V: TRBV6-6; D: TRBD2; size: once; J: TRBJ2-7; CDR3: CASSYYAGESEQYF; DNA: TGTGCCAGCAGTTACTATGCGGGAGAAAGCGAGCAGTACTTC
V: TRBV27; D: NA; size: NA; J: TRBJ2-3; CDR3: CASSLPGATDTQYF; DNA: TGTGCCAGCAGTTTACCTGGGGCCACAGATACGCAGTATTTT
V: TRBV2; D: TRBD1; size: few; J: TRBJ1-5; CDR3: CASSEHSGTGPGQPQHF; DNA: TGTGCCAGCAGTGAACATTCCGGGACAGGACCGGGTCAGCCCCAGCATTTT
V: TRBV7-6; D: NA; size: NA; J: TRBJ2-1; CDR3: CASSLSRQGGYNEQFF; DNA: TGTGCCAGCAGCTTAAGTCGGCAGGGGGGCTACAATGAGCAGTTCTTC
V: TRBV11-3; D: TRBD1; size: NA; J: TRBJ1-1; CDR3: CASSSTGILGDSTEAFF; DNA: TGTGCCAGCAGCTCGACAGGGATTTTAGGAGACTCTACTGAAGCTTTCTTT
V: TRBV29-1; D: NA; size: once; J: TRBJ1-4; CDR3: CSAGLGGAEKLFF; DNA: TGCAGCGCCGGTCTGGGGGGGGCTGAAAAACTGTTTTTT
V: TRBV18; D: NA; size: few; J: TRBJ1-5; CDR3: CASSEGDSNQPQHF; DNA: TGTGCCAGCTCAGAAGGAGATAGCAATCAGCCCCAGCATTTT
V: TRBV20-1; D: TRBD1; size: NA; J: TRBJ2-1; CDR3: CSARPGTGQFF; DNA: TGCAGTGCTAGACCCGGGACAGGTCAGTTCTTC
V: TRBV7-9; D: NA; size: NA; J: TRBJ2-7; CDR3: CASSLFSGFEQYF; DNA: TGTGCCAGCAGCTTATTCTCAGGGTTCGAGCAGTACTTC
V: TRBV7-9; D: TRBD1; size: NA; J: TRBJ2-7; CDR3: CASSSGTVHEQYF; DNA: TGTGCCAGCAGCTCCGGGACAGTCCACGAGCAGTACTTC
V: TRBV5-1; D: TRBD1; size: few; J: TRBJ1-2; CDR3: CASRRDRSYGYTF; DNA: TGCGCCAGCCGTCGGGACAGGTCATACGGCTACACCTTC
V: TRBV6-4; D: NA; size: once; J: TRBJ1-1; CDR3: CASSSQGTNTEAFF; DNA: TGTGCCAGCAGTTCTCAGGGGACGAACACTGAAGCTTTCTTT
V: TRBV15; D: TRBD1; size: few; J: TRBJ2-7; CDR3: CATSPPTRGPYEQYF; DNA: TGTGCCACCAGCCCCCCGACCAGGGGGCCTTACGAGCAGTACTTC
V: TRBV7-2; D: NA; size: NA; J: TRBJ1-1; CDR3: CASSLYAGVVSEAFF; DNA: TGTGCCAGCAGCTTATACGCGGGAGTCGTTTCTGAAGCTTTCTTT
V: TRBV6-5; D: TRBD1; size: NA; J: TRBJ1-6; CDR3: CASSQPGQGSRPPHF; DNA: TGTGCCAGCAGTCAGCCGGGACAGGGGTCTAGGCCCCCCCACTTT
V: TRBV30; D: NA; size: few; J: TRBJ1-1; CDR3: CAWSVLEVYTEAFF; DNA: TGTGCCTGGAGTGTACTCGAGGTTTACACTGAAGCTTTCTTT
V: TRBV29-1; D: NA; size: few; J: TRBJ1-5; CDR3: CSVSVGSGGLWDSNQPQHF; DNA: TGCAGCGTTTCGGTAGGATCAGGAGGCTTGTGGGATAGCAATCAGCCCCAGCATTTT
V: TRBV10-3; D: NA; size: NA; J: TRBJ2-2; CDR3: CAISDWDSNTGELFF; DNA: TGTGCCATCAGTGATTGGGACTCTAACACCGGGGAGCTGTTTTTT
V: TRBV2; D: NA; size: NA; J: TRBJ1-5; CDR3: CASSGRGDQPQHF; DNA: TGTGCCAGCAGTGGACGGGGGGATCAGCCCCAGCATTTT
V: TRBV27; D: NA; size: NA; J: TRBJ2-3; CDR3: CASSSILRGTDTQYF; DNA: TGTGCCAGCAGTTCCATTTTGAGGGGCACAGATACGCAGTATTTT
V: TRBV5-6; D: NA; size: few; J: TRBJ2-7; CDR3: CASSFQSYEQYF; DNA: TGTGCCAGCAGCTTTCAATCCTACGAGCAGTACTTC
V: TRBV6-1; D: TRBD2; size: NA; J: TRBJ2-7; CDR3: CASSESRGGGLSYEQYF; DNA: TGTGCCAGCAGTGAATCCCGGGGCGGGGGGCTCTCCTACGAGCAGTACTTC
V: TRBV29-1; D: NA; size: NA; J: TRBJ2-3; CDR3: CSVVTDTQYF; DNA: TGCAGCGTTGTAACAGATACGCAGTATTTT
V: TRBV13; D: NA; size: NA; J: TRBJ2-7; CDR3: CASSRMGTAGGDYEQYF; DNA: TGTGCCAGCAGCCGTATGGGTACAGCGGGTGGCGATTACGAGCAGTACTTC
V: TRBV29-1; D: TRBD1; size: NA; J: TRBJ1-4; CDR3: CSVDRGGTNEKLFF; DNA: TGCAGCGTGGACAGGGGAGGCACTAATGAAAAACTGTTTTTT
V: TRBV5-1; D: NA; size: NA; J: TRBJ1-4; CDR3: CASTGGSNEKLFF; DNA: TGCGCCAGCACTGGCGGTTCTAATGAAAAACTGTTTTTT
V: TRBV2; D: NA; size: NA; J: TRBJ2-1; CDR3: CASSEEGQGGYNEQFF; DNA: TGTGCCAGCAGTGAAGAGGGGCAGGGTGGCTACAATGAGCAGTTCTTC
V: TRBV10-3; D: NA; size: NA; J: TRBJ1-2; CDR3: CAISDPDRPFYGYTF; DNA: TGTGCCATCAGTGACCCAGACAGGCCGTTTTATGGCTACACCTTC
V: TRBV7-8; D: NA; size: NA; J: TRBJ1-5; CDR3: CASSDASGGGNQPQHF; DNA: TGTGCCAGCAGCGACGCTTCCGGGGGTGGAAATCAGCCCCAGCATTTT
V: TRBV4-1; D: NA; size: many; J: TRBJ1-2; CDR3: CASSQGDRLYGYTF; DNA: TGCGCCAGCAGCCAAGGAGACAGGCTCTATGGCTACACCTTC
V: TRBV7-7; D: NA; size: once; J: TRBJ2-2; CDR3: CASSPVGLNTGELFF; DNA: TGTGCTAGCAGCCCAGTGGGCCTGAACACCGGGGAGCTGTTTTTT